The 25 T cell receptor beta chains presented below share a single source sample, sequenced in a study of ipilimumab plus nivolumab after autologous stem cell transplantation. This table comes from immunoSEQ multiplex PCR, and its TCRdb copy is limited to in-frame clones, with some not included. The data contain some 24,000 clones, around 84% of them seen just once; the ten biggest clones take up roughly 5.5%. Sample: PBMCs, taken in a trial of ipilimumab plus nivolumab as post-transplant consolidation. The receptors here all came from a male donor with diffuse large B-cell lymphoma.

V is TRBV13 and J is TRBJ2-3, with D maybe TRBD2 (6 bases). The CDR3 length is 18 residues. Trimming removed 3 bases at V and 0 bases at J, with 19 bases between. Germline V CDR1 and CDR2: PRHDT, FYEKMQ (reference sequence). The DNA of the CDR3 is TGTGCCAGCAGCTTTTGGGTCGCGTCGGGGGTTAGCACAGATACGCAGTATTTT. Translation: CASSFWVASGVSTDTQYF.

In DNA form, the CDR3 reads TGTGCCAGCTCACCACCCACGGAGCTGGCTACGCAGTATTTT. Protein: CASSPPTELATQYF. The chain uses TRBV18 and TRBJ2-3; D gene ambiguous. Germline V gives CDR1 KGHSH, CDR2 LQKENI. This CDR3 has 14 residues. V lost 0 bases to trimming and J lost 8 bases, with 12 bases between them.

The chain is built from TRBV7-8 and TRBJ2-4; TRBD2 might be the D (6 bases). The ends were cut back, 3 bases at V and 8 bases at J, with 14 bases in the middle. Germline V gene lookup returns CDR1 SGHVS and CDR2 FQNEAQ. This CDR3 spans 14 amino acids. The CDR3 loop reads CASSFRVSGDIQYF. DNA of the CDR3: TGTGCCAGCAGCTTTAGGGTATCGGGGGACATTCAGTACTTC.

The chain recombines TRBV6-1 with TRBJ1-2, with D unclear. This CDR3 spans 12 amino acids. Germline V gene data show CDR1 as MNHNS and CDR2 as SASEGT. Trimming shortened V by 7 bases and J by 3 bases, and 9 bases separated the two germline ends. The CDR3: CASTSGYYGYTF. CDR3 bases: TGTGCCAGCACCTCGGGGTACTATGGCTACACCTTC.

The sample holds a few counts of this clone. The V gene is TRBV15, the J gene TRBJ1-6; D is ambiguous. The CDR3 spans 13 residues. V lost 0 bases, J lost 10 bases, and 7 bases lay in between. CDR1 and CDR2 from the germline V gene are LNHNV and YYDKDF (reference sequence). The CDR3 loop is CATSRDRQSPLHF. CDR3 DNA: TGTGCCACCAGCAGAGATAGGCAATCACCCCTCCACTTT.

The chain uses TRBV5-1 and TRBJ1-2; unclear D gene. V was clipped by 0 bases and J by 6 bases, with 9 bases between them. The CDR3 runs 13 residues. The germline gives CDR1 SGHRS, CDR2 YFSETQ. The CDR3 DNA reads TGCGCCAGCAGCTTGGTCCAAAGCCATGGCTACACCTTC. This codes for CASSLVQSHGYTF.

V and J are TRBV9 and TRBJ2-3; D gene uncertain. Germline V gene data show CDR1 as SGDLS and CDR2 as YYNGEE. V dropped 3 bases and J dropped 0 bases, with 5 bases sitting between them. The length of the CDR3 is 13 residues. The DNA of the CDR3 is TGTGCCAGCAGCGGACCAAGCACAGATACGCAGTATTTT. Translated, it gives CASSGPSTDTQYF.

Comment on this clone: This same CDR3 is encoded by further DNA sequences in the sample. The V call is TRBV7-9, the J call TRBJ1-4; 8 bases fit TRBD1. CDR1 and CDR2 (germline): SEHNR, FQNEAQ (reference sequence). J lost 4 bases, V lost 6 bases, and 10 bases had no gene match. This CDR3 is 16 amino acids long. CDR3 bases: TGTGCCAGCAGTCAGGGACAGGTCGGCATTAATGAAAAACTGTTTTTT. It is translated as CASSQGQVGINEKLFF.

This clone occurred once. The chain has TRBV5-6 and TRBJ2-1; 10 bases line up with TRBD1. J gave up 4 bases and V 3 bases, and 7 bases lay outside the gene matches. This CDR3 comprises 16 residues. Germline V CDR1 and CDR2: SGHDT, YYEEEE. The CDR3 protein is CASSYTGTGVYNEQFF. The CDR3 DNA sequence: TGTGCCAGCAGCTACACCGGGACAGGGGTATACAATGAGCAGTTCTTC. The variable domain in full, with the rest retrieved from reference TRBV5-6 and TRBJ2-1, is DAGVTQSPTHLIKTRGQQVTLRCSPKSGHDTVSWYQQALGQGPQFIFQYYEEEERQRGNFPDRFSGHQFPNYSSELNVNALLLGDSALYLCASSYTGTGVYNEQFFGPGTRLTVL.

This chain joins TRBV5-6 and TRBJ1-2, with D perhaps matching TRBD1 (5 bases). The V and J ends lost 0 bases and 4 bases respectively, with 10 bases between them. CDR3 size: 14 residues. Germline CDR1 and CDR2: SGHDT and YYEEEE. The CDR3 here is CASSLVGVGYGYTF. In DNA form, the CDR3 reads TGTGCCAGCAGCTTGGTAGGGGTGGGCTATGGCTACACCTTC.

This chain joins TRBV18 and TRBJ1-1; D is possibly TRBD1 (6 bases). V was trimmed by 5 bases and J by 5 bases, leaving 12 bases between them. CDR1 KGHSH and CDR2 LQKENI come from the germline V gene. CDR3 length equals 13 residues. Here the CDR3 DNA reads TGTGCCAGCTCAAACCAAGGGGGAACTGAAGCTTTCTTT. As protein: CASSNQGGTEAFF.

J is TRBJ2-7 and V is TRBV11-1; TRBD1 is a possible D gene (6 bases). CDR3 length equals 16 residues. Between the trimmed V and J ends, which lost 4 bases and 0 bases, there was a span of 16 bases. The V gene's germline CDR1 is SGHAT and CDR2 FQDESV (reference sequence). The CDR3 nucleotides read TGTGCCAGCAGCTCCATTCCTACAGGGCACTCCTACGAGCAGTACTTC. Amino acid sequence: CASSSIPTGHSYEQYF.

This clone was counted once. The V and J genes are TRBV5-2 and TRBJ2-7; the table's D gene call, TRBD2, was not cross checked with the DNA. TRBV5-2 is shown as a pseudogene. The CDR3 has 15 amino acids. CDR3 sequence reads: CASSQSAGDTYEQYF. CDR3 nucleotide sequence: TGTGCCAGCAGCCAATCGGCGGGGGACACCTACGAGCAGTACTTC.

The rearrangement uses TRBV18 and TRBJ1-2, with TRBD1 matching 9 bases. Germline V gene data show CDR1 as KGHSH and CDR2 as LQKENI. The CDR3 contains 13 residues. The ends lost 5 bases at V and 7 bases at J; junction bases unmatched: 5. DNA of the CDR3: TGTGCCAGCTCAACACAGGGGGCCCTTGGCTACACCTTC. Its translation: CASSTQGALGYTF.

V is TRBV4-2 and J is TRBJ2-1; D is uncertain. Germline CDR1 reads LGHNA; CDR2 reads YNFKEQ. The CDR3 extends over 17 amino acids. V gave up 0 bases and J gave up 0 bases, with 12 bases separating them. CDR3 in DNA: TGTGCCAGCAGCCAAGAAAAGGACGGTAGCTCCTACAATGAGCAGTTCTTC. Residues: CASSQEKDGSSYNEQFF.

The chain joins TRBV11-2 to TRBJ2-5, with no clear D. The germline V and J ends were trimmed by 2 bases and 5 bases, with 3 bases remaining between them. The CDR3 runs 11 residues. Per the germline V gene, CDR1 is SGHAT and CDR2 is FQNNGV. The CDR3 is CASSLSETQYF. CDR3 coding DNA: TGTGCCAGCAGCTTAAGTGAGACCCAGTACTTC.

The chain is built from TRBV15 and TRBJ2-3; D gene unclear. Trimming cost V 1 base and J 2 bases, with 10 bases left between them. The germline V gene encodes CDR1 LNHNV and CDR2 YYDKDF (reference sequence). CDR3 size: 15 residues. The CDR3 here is CATSRGRGNTDTQYF. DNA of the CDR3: TGTGCCACCAGCAGAGGACGTGGTAACACAGATACGCAGTATTTT.

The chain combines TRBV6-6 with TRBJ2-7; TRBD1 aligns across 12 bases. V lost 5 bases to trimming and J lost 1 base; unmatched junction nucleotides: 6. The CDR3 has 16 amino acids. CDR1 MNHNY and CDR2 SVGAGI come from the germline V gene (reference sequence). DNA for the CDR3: TGTGCCAGCAGTAAGTCGGGACAGGGGGCATCCTACGAGCAGTACTTC. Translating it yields CASSKSGQGASYEQYF.

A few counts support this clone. The CDR3 DNA follows: TGTGCCAGCACTGCGGTAGGTTCACCCCTCCACTTT. The encoded protein is CASTAVGSPLHF. The J gene is TRBJ1-6, the V gene TRBV2; D is unresolved. The V end was cut by 7 bases, the J end by 9 bases, with 10 bases between. The CDR3 totals 12 residues. Germline assignment: CDR1 SNHLY and CDR2 FYNNEI. Drawing the rest from reference TRBV2 and TRBJ1-6, the complete variable domain is EPEVTQTPSHQVTQMGQEVILRCVPISNHLYFYWYRQILGQKVEFLVSFYNNEISEKSEIFDDQFSVERPDGSNFTLKIRSTKLEDSAMYFCASTAVGSPLHFGNGTRLTVT.

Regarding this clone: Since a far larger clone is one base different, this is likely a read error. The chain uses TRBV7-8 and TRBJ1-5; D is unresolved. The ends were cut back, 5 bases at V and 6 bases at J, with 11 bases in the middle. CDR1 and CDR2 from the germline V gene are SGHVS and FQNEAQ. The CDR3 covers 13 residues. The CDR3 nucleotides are TGTGCCAGCAGCCCCCTTGATGTTCAGCCCCAGCATTTT. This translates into CASSPLDVQPQHF.

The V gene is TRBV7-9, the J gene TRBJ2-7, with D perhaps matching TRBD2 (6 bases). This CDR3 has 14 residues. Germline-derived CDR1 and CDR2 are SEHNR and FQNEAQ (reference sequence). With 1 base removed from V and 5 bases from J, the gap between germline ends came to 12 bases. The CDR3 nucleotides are TGTGCCAGCAGCTTAGAGAGGGGCGGGAACGAGCAGTACTTC. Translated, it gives CASSLERGGNEQYF.

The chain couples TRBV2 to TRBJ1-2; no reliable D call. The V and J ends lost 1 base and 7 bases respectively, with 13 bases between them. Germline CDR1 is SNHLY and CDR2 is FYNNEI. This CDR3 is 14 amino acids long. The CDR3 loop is CASSEGQSPGGYTF. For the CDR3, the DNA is TGTGCCAGCAGTGAAGGGCAGTCCCCTGGTGGCTACACCTTC.

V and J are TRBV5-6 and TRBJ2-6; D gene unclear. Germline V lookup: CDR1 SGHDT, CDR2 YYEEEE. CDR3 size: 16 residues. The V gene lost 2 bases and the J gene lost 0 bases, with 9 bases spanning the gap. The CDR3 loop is CASSFGPSSGANVLTF. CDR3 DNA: TGTGCCAGCAGCTTTGGACCGTCCTCTGGGGCCAACGTCCTGACTTTC. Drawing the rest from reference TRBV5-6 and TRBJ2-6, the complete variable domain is DAGVTQSPTHLIKTRGQQVTLRCSPKSGHDTVSWYQQALGQGPQFIFQYYEEEERQRGNFPDRFSGHQFPNYSSELNVNALLLGDSALYLCASSFGPSSGANVLTFGAGSRLTVL.

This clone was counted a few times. The CDR3 protein is CASSVDSRVHEQYF. The CDR3 nucleotides are TGTGCCAGCAGCGTAGATTCGAGGGTCCACGAGCAGTACTTC. V usage is TRBV9 and J usage is TRBJ2-7, with D maybe TRBD2 (5 bases). Trimming removed 0 bases from V and 5 bases from J, with 12 bases in between. CDR3 length: 14 residues. The V gene's germline CDR1 is SGDLS and CDR2 YYNGEE.

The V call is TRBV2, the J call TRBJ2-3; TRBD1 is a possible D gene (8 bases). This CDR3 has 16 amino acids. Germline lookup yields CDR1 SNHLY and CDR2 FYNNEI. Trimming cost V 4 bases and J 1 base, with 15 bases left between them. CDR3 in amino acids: CASSVQGAGGTDTQYF. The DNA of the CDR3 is TGTGCCAGCAGTGTTCAGGGGGCGGGGGGCACAGATACGCAGTATTTT. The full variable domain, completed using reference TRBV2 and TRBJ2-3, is EPEVTQTPSHQVTQMGQEVILRCVPISNHLYFYWYRQILGQKVEFLVSFYNNEISEKSEIFDDQFSVERPDGSNFTLKIRSTKLEDSAMYFCASSVQGAGGTDTQYFGPGTRLTVL.